A selection of T cell receptor beta chains follows, all from one sample in a study of CXCR3-negative and CXCR3-positive naive CD8 T cells. One entry per CDR3 protein, without DNA, is what TCRdb gives after re-calling the 5' RACE reads. The sample table includes approximately 62,000 distinct CDR3 sequences. Sequenced: naive CXCR3- CD8+ T cells from blood. The source of these receptors is a human donor in good health. Some clones in this sample may be carry-over from other donors' samples. Each CDR3 is given with its conserved first and last residue.

TRBV9	TRBJ2-1	CASSVRGLAENEQFF
TRBV12-3/TRBV12-4	TRBJ2-7	CASSNDIQPYEQYF
TRBV15	TRBJ2-7	CATSRVGEIYEQYF
TRBV28	TRBJ2-2	CASSSPTVPGELFF
TRBV4-3	TRBJ1-5	CASSQQGVSQPQHF
TRBV10-3	TRBJ2-2	CAIKPSPTGQELFF
TRBV28	TRBJ2-1	CASTALRGLAYNEQFF
TRBV6-5	TRBJ1-1	CASRTGQITEASF
TRBV6-5	TRBJ2-2	CASSYSATGELFF
TRBV7-9	TRBJ2-3	CASSGGARGTDTQYF
TRBV29-1	TRBJ2-3	CSVDVSRDTQYF
TRBV7-6	TRBJ2-3	CASSLGEGSMQYF
TRBV29-1	TRBJ2-1	CSVLQGYNEQFF
TRBV27	TRBJ2-3	CASSVGLPEVDTQYF
TRBV2	TRBJ2-1	CASSDFNNEQFF
TRBV7-9	TRBJ2-5	CASSSTVGRETQYF
TRBV7-9	TRBJ2-7	CASSLERGRGENEQYF
TRBV20-1	TRBJ2-1	CSASSGGPPYNEQFF
TRBV7-6	TRBJ2-7	CASSLIGNEQYF
TRBV29-1	TRBJ2-2	CSVSGGPYLNTGELFF
TRBV7-9	TRBJ1-1	CASSQGGLNTEAFF
TRBV20-1	TRBJ2-2	CSARDWGTPTGELFF
TRBV7-9	TRBJ1-2	CASSSTGSYGYTF
TRBV12-3/TRBV12-4	TRBJ2-4	CASSPGEGKNIQYF
TRBV7-9	TRBJ1-1	CASSLGLQNTEAFF
TRBV30	TRBJ1-2	CAWDKANYGYTF
TRBV7-9	TRBJ2-5	CASSSFEGTQYF
TRBV29-1	TRBJ2-2	CSVADTSNTGELFF
TRBV15	TRBJ2-5	CATSRDLGGGTQYF
TRBV19	TRBJ2-1	CASSLSGAGNYNEQFF
TRBV28	TRBJ2-7	CASSLFGGIPYEQYF
TRBV14	TRBJ2-1	CASSQDRDYHNEQFF
TRBV20-1	TRBJ1-2	CSVADVYGYTF
TRBV12-3/TRBV12-4	TRBJ2-3	CASTTASGGVGDTQYF
TRBV20-1	TRBJ2-7	CSARDRSGGISYEQYF
TRBV5-5	TRBJ2-7	CASSLMGYEQYF
TRBV12-3/TRBV12-4	TRBJ1-4	CASSFRTGIGEKLFF
TRBV15	TRBJ1-1	CATSRTKSPTGGGARAFF
TRBV27	TRBJ2-7	CASSPRLAGFDEQYF
TRBV5-6	TRBJ2-7	CASSGMMTDSYEQYF
TRBV25-1	TRBJ2-5	CASRKVAGGQETQYF
TRBV6-5	TRBJ1-5	CASSYSGELEPQHF
TRBV6-2/TRBV6-3	TRBJ2-1	CASSLDGGPYNEQFF
TRBV6-5	TRBJ1-5	CASSQDNQPQHF
TRBV27	TRBJ2-1	CASSWGSVNEQFF
TRBV29-1	TRBJ2-2	CSGLTGTGELFF
TRBV14	TRBJ1-1	CASSQDYPRYTEAFF
TRBV27	TRBJ2-3	CASSFTGADTQYF
TRBV5-1	TRBJ2-2	CASSLRDPNTGELFF
TRBV7-2	TRBJ2-2	CASSFAYTGELFF
TRBV28	TRBJ1-1	CASSPPTGRDTEAFF
TRBV4-3	TRBJ2-2	CASSQGKGIGELFF
TRBV19	TRBJ1-2	CASTPIFDGNYGYTF
TRBV7-8	TRBJ2-1	CASSLAGTSNEQFF
TRBV19	TRBJ1-2	CASSMESRTYGYTF